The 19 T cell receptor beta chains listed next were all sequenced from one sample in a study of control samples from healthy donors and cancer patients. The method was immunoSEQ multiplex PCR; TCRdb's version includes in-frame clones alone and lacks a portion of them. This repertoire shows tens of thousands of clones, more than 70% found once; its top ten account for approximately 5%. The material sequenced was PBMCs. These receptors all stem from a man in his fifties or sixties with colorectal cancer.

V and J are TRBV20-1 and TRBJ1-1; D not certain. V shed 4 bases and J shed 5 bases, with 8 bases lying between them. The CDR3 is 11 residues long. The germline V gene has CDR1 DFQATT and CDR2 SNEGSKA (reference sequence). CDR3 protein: CSAIYLTEAFF. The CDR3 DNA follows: TGCAGTGCTATATATCTTACTGAAGCTTTCTTT.

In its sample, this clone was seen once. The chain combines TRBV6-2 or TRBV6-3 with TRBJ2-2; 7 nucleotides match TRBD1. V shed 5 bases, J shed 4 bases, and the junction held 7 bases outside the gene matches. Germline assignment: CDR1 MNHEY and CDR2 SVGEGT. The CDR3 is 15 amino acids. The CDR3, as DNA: TGTGCCAGCAGTGCCGGGACAGTGAGCACCGGGGAGCTGTTTTTT. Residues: CASSAGTVSTGELFF.

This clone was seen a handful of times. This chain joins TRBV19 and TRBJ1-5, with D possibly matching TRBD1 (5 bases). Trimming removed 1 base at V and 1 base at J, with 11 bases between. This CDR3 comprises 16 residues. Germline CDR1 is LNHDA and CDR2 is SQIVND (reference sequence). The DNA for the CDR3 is TGTGCCAGTAGTATAGGGGCAGGGATCAGCAATCAGCCCCAGCATTTT. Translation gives CASSIGAGISNQPQHF.

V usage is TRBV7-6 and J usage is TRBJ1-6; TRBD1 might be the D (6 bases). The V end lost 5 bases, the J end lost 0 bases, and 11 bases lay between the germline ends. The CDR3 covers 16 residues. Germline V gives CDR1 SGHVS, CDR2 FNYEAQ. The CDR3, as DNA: TGTGCCAGCAGCGCACAGGGAAGCTCCTATAATTCACCCCTCCACTTT. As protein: CASSAQGSSYNSPLHF.

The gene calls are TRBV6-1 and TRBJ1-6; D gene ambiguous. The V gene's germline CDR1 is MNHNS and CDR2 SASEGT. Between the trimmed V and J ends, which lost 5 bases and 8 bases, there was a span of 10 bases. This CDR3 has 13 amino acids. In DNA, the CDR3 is TGTGCCAGCAGTAGGGTCGGGGATTCACCCCTCCACTTT. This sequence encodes CASSRVGDSPLHF.

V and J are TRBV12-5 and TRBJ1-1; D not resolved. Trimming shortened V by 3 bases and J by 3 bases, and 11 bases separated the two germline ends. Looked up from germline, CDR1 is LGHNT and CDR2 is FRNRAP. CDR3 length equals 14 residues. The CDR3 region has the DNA TGTGCTAGTGGTTTTACGCCAAGAGACACTGAAGCTTTCTTT. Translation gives CASGFTPRDTEAFF.

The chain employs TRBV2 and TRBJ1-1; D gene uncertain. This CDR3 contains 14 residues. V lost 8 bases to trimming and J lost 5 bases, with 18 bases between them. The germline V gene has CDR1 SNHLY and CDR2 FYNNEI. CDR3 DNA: TGTGCCAGCGGGTCGGATCGGGGTAGGACTGAAGCTTTCTTT. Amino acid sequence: CASGSDRGRTEAFF. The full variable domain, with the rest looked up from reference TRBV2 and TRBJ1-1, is EPEVTQTPSHQVTQMGQEVILRCVPISNHLYFYWYRQILGQKVEFLVSFYNNEISEKSEIFDDQFSVERPDGSNFTLKIRSTKLEDSAMYFCASGSDRGRTEAFFGQGTRLTVV.

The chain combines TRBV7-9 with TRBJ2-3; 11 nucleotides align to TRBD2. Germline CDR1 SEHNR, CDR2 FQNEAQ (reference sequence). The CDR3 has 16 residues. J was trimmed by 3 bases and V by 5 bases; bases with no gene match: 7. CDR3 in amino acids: CASSTLAGGQTDTQYF. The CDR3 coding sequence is TGTGCCAGCAGCACTTTAGCGGGGGGGCAAACAGATACGCAGTATTTT.

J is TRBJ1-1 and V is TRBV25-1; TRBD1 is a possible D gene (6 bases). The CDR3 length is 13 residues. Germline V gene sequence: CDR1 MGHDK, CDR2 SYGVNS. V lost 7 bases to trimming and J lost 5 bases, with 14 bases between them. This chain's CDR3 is CASTRTGMTEAFF. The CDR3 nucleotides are TGTGCCAGCACCAGAACAGGGATGACTGAAGCTTTCTTT. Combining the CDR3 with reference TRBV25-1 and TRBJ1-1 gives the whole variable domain EADIYQTPRYLVIGTGKKITLECSQTMGHDKMYWYQQDPGMELHLIHYSYGVNSTEKGDLSSESTVSRIRTEHFPLTLESARPSHTSQYLCASTRTGMTEAFFGQGTRLTVV.

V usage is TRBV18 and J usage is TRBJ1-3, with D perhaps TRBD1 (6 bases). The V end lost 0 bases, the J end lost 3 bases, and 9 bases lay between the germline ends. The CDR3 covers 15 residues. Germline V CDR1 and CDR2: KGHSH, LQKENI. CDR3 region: CASSPPRGVGNTIYF. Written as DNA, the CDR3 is TGTGCCAGCTCACCACCCAGGGGCGTTGGAAACACCATATATTTT.

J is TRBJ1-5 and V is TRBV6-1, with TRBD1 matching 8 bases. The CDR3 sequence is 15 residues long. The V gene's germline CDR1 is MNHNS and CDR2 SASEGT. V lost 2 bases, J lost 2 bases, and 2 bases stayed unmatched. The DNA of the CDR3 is TGTGCCAGCAGTGAATCAGGGGGCGGCAATCAGCCCCAGCATTTT. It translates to CASSESGGGNQPQHF.

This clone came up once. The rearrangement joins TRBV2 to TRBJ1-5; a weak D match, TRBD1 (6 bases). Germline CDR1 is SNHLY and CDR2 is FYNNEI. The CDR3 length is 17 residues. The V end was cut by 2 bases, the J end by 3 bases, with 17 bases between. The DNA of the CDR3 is TGTGCCAGCAGTGAAAGGGGGGGGCGTTTCATCAATCAGCCCCAGCATTTT. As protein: CASSERGGRFINQPQHF.

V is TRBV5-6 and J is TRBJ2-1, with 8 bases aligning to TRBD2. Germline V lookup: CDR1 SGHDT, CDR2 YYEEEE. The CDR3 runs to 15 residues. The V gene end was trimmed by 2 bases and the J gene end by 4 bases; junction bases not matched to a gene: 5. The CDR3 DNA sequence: TGTGCCAGCAGCTTCGGACTAGCAGATTACAATGAGCAGTTCTTC. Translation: CASSFGLADYNEQFF.

The CDR3 DNA reads TGTGCCAGCAGCTTTCGGGACAGGGATAGGGATGGCTACACCTTC. Translation: CASSFRDRDRDGYTF. The chain uses TRBV7-9 and TRBJ1-2; 9 bases align to TRBD1. The CDR3 consists of 15 residues. Germline trimming cut 3 bases from V and 6 bases from J; bases unmatched to any gene: 8. CDR1 SEHNR and CDR2 FQNEAQ come from the germline V gene (reference sequence).

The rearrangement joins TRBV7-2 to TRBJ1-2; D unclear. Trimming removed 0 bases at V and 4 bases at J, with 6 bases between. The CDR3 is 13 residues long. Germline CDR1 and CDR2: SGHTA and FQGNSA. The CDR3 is CASSLAAAYGYTF. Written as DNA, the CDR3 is TGTGCCAGCAGCTTAGCGGCAGCCTATGGCTACACCTTC.

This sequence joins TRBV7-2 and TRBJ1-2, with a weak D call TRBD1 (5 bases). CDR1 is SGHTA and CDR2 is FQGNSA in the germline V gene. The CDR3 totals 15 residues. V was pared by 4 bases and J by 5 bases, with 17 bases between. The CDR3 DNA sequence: TGTGCCAGCAGCTCCCCGACGGGGGGTCGGTATGGCTACACCTTC. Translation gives CASSSPTGGRYGYTF. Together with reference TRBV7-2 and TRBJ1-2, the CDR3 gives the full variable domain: GAGVSQSPSNKVTEKGKDVELRCDPISGHTALYWYRQSLGQGLEFLIYFQGNSAPDKSGLPSDRFSAERTGGSVSTLTIQRTQQEDSAVYLCASSSPTGGRYGYTFGSGTRLTVV.

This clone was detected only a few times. The CDR3 region is CASSRWRGQGRETQYF. The CDR3 DNA reads TGTGCCAGTAGTAGGTGGCGGGGACAGGGGCGGGAGACCCAGTACTTC. The chain combines TRBV19 with TRBJ2-5; TRBD1 matches 10 bases. This CDR3 region has 16 residues. V lost 4 bases to trimming and J lost 5 bases; unmatched junction nucleotides: 10. Germline V gene sequence: CDR1 LNHDA, CDR2 SQIVND (reference sequence). The full variable domain, completed using reference TRBV19 and TRBJ2-5, is DGGITQSPKYLFRKEGQNVTLSCEQNLNHDAMYWYRQDPGQGLRLIYYSQIVNDFQKGDIAEGYSVSREKKESFPLTVTSAQKNPTAFYLCASSRWRGQGRETQYFGPGTRLLVL.

The CDR3 DNA reads as TGTGCCAGCAGGTGGAATAGCGGGGGCTACGAGCAGTACTTC. Amino acids: CASRWNSGGYEQYF. The V and J genes are TRBV2 and TRBJ2-7; 9 bases align to TRBD2. The CDR3 spans 14 residues. Germline V lookup: CDR1 SNHLY, CDR2 FYNNEI. V was clipped by 6 bases and J by 3 bases; unmatched bases: 6. The full variable domain, with the rest looked up from reference TRBV2 and TRBJ2-7, is EPEVTQTPSHQVTQMGQEVILRCVPISNHLYFYWYRQILGQKVEFLVSFYNNEISEKSEIFDDQFSVERPDGSNFTLKIRSTKLEDSAMYFCASRWNSGGYEQYFGPGTRLTVT.

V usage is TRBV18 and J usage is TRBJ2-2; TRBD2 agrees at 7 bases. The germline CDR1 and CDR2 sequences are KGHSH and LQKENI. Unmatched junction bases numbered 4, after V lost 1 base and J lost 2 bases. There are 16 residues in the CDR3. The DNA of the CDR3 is TGTGCCAGCTCACCACGACGCGGGGGTAACACCGGGGAGCTGTTTTTT. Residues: CASSPRRGGNTGELFF.